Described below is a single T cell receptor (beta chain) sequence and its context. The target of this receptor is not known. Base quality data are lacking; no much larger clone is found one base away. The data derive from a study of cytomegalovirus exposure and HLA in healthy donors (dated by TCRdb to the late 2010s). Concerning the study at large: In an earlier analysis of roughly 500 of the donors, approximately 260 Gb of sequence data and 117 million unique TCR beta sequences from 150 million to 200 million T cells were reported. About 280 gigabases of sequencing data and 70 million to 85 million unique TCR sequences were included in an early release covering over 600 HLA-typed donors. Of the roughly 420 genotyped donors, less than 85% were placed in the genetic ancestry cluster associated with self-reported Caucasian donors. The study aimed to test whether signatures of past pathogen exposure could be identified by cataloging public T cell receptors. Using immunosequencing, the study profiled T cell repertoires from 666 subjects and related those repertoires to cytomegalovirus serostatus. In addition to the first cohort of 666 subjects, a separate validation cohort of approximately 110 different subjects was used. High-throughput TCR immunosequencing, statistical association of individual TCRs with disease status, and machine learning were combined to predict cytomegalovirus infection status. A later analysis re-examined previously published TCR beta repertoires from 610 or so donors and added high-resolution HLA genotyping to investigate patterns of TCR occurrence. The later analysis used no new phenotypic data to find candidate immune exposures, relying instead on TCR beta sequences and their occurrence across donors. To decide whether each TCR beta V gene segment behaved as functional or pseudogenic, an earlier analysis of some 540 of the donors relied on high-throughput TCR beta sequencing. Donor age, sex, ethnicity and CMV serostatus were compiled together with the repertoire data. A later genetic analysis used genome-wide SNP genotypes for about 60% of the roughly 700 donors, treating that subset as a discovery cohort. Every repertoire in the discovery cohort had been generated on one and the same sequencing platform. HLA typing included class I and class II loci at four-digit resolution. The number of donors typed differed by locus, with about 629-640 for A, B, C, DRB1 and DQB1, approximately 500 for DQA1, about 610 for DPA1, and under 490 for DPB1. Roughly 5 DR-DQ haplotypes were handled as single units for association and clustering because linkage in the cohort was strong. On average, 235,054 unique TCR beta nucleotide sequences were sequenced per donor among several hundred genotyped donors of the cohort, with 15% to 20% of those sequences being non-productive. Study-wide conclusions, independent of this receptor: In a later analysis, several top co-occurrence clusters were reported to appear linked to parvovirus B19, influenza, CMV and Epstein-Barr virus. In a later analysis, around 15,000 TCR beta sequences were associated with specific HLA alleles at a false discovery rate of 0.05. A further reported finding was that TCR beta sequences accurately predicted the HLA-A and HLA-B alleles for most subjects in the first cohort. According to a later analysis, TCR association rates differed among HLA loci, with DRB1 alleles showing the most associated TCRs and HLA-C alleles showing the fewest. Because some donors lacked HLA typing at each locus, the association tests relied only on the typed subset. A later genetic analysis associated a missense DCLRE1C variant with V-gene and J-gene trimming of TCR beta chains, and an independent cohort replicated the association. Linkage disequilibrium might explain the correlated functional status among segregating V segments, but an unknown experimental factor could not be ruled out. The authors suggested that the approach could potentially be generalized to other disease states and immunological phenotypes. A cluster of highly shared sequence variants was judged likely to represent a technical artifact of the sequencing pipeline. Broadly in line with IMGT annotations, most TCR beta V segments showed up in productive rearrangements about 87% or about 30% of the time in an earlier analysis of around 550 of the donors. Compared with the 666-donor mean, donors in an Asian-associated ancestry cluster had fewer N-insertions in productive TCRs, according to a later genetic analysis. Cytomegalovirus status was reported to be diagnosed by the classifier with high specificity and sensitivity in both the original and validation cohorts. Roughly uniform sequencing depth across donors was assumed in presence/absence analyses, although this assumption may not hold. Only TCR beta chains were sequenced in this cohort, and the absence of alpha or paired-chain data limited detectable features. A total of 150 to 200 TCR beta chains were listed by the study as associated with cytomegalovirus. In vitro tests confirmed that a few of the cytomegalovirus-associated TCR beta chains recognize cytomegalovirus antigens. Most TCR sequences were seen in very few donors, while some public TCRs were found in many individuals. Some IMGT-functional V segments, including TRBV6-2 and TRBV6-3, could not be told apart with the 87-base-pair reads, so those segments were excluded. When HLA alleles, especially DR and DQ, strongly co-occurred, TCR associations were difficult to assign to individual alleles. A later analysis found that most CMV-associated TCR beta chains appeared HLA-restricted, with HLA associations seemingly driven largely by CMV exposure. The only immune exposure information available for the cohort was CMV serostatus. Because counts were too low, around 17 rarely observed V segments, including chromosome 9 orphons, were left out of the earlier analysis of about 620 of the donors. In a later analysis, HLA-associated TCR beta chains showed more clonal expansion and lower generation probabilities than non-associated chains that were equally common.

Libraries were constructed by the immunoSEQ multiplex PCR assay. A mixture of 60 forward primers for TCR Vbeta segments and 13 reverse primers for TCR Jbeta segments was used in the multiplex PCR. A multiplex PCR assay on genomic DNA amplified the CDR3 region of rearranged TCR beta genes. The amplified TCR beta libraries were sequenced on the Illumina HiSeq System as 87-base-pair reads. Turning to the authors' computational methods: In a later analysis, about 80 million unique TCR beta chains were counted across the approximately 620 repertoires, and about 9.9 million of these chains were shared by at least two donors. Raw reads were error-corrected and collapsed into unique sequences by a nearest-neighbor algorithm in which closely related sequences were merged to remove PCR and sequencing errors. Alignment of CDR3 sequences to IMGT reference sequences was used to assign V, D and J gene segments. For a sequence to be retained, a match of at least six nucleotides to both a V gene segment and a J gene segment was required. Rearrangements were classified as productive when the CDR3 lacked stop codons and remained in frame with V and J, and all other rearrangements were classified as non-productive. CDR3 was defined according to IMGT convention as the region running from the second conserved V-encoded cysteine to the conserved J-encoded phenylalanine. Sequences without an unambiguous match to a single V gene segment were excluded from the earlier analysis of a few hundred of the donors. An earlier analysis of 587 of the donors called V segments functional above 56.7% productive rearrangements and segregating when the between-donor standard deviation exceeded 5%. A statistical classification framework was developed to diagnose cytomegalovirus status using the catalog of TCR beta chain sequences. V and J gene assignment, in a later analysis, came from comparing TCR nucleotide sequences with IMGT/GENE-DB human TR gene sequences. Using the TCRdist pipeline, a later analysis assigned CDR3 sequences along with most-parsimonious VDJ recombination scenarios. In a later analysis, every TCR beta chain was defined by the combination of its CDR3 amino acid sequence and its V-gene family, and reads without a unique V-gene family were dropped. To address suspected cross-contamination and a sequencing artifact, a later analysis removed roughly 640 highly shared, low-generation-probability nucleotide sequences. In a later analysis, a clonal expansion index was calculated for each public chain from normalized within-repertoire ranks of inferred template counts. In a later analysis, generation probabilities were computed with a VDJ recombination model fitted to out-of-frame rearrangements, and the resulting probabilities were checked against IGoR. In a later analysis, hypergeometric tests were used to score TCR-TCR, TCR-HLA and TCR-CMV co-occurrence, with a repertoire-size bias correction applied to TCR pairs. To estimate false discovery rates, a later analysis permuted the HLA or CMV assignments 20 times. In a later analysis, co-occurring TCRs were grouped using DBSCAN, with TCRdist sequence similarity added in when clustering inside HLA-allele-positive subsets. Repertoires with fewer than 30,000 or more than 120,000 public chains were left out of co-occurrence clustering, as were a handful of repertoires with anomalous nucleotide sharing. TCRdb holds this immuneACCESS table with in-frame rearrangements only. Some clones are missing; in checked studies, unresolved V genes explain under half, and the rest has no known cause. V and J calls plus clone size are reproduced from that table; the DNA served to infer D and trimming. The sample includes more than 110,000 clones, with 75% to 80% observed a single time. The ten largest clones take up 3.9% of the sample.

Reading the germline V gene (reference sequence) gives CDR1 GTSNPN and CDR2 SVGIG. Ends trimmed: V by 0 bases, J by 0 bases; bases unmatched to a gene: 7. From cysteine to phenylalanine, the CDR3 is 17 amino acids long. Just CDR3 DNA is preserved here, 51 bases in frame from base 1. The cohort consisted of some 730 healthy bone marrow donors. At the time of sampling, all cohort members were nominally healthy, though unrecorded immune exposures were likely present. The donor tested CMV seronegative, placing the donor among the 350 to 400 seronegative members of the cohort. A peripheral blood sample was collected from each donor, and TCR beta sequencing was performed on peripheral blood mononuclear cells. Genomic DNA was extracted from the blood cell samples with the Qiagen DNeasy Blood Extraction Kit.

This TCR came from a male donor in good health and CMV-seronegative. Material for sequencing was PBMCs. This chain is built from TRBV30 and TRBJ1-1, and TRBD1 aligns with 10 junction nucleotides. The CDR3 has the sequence CAWSVRDRGQLNTEAFF. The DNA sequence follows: TGTGCCTGGAGTGTCAGAGACAGGGGGCAATTGAACACTGAAGCTTTCTTT.